The 32 T cell receptor beta chains given below trace back to one sample, sequenced in a study of CD8+CD57+ T cells in acquired aplastic anemia. The template for TCR beta VDJ and CDR3 sequence profiling was genomic DNA. Via MiXCR, TCRdb re-called the reads, giving one row per CDR3 protein. Of under 250,000 distinct CDR3 sequences in the sample, almost 35% are singletons; the top ten hold roughly 1.1%. Sequenced material: sorted CD4+, CD8+, or CD8+CD57+ T cells (not recorded which) from PBMCs. These receptors all come from a human donor in good health, serving as a control.

The chain carries TRBV5-6 and TRBJ2-7; D gene ambiguous. Germline CDR1 is SGHDT and CDR2 is YYEEEE. The CDR3 extends over 14 amino acids. V was pared by 4 bases and J by 4 bases, with 15 bases between. The DNA of the CDR3 is TGTGCCAGCAGCACTGAATGGGCCAGATACGAGCAGTACTTC. The encoded protein is CASSTEWARYEQYF.

The chain joins TRBV20-1 to TRBJ2-2; D perhaps matches TRBD2 (6 bases). Trimming took 1 base from V and 7 from J, leaving 10 bases between them. CDR1 is DFQATT, CDR2 SNEGSKA, per germline (reference sequence). CDR3 length equals 13 residues. The CDR3 loop is CSARGLVGGELFF. The DNA for the CDR3 is TGCAGTGCTAGAGGACTAGTGGGCGGGGAGCTGTTTTTT.

The V and J genes are TRBV6-1 and TRBJ1-5; no clear D gene. In germline, CDR1 is MNHNS, CDR2 SASEGT. The V and J ends lost 4 bases and 7 bases respectively, with 8 bases between them. The CDR3 totals 12 residues. Written as DNA, the CDR3 is TGTGCCAGCAGTGGAAGTCCCCAGCCCCAGCATTTT. Its protein is CASSGSPQPQHF.

This clonotype has only a few counts. This chain links TRBV10-3 with TRBJ2-7; 9 bases are shared with TRBD1. In germline, CDR1 is ENHRY, CDR2 SYGVKD. The CDR3 is 14 amino acids. After removal of 6 bases from V and 2 bases from J, the junction contained 5 bases not matched to a gene. This CDR3 reads CAIRGDRETYEQYF. The CDR3 region has the DNA TGTGCCATCAGAGGGGACAGGGAAACCTACGAGCAGTACTTC.

Regarding this clonotype: A read error is possible here, since a much larger clone lies one base away. Given the absence of the conserved phenylalanine or tryptophan at the CDR3 end, a read error is likely. This sequence joins TRBV14 and TRBJ2-5, with a weak D call TRBD1 (6 bases). V lost 2 bases, J lost 6 bases, and 13 bases lay in between. CDR1 and CDR2 (germline): SGHDN, FVKESK. There are 14 residues in the CDR3. CDR3 protein: CASSQSGTFKTQYS. DNA of the CDR3: TGTGCCAGCAGCCAATCAGGGACATTCAAGACCCAGTACTCC.

Regarding this clonotype: The junction departs from the called germline gene at one end, perhaps through a read error. This rearrangement joins TRBV30 to TRBJ1-2; D gene unclear. The germline V gene encodes CDR1 GTSNPN and CDR2 SVGIG (reference sequence). This CDR3 is built from 13 residues. In DNA, the CDR3 is TGTGCCTGGGGTGTACAGAGCCTCTATGGCTACACCTTC. Its protein product is CAWGVQSLYGYTF.

There are many counts of this clonotype. The chain combines TRBV5-6 with TRBJ2-7, with a tentative D call TRBD1 (5 bases). The length of the CDR3 is 14 residues. The germline CDR1 and CDR2 sequences are SGHDT and YYEEEE. Trimming removed 8 bases from V and 0 bases from J, with 15 bases in between. CDR3 protein: CASQTEPRSYEQYF. The CDR3 DNA sequence: TGTGCCAGTCAGACAGAACCTCGCTCCTACGAGCAGTACTTC. The whole variable domain, remainder taken from reference TRBV5-6 and TRBJ2-7, is DAGVTQSPTHLIKTRGQQVTLRCSPKSGHDTVSWYQQALGQGPQFIFQYYEEEERQRGNFPDRFSGHQFPNYSSELNVNALLLGDSALYLCASQTEPRSYEQYFGPGTRLTVT.

This clonotype was detected many times. The rearrangement links TRBV12-3 or TRBV12-4 to TRBJ2-6; D remains ambiguous. This CDR3 has 17 amino acids. Trimming took off 5 bases at V and 1 base at J, with 15 bases between the two ends. The CDR3 sequence: CASSGSHLGSGANVLTF. The DNA of the CDR3 is TGTGCCAGCAGTGGAAGCCACCTGGGGTCTGGGGCCAACGTCCTGACTTTC.

At least ten counts were recorded for this clonotype. The rearrangement links TRBV6-5 to TRBJ1-2; no reliable D call. The CDR3 has 11 residues. CDR1 is MNHEY, CDR2 SVGAGI, per germline. This CDR3 is CVVRTNYGYTF. The CDR3 DNA is TGTGTAGTGCGGACGAACTATGGCTACACCTTC.

This clonotype was picked up many times. The V and J genes are TRBV20-1 and TRBJ1-1; D is possibly TRBD1 (5 bases). Germline V gives CDR1 DFQATT, CDR2 SNEGSKA (reference sequence). V lost 3 bases and J lost 0, with 14 bases in between. The CDR3 runs 15 residues. CDR3: CSASQGATMNTEAFF. The CDR3, as DNA: TGCAGTGCTAGTCAAGGGGCCACAATGAACACTGAAGCTTTCTTT.

Turning to this clonotype: A much more abundant neighbour one base away suggests this may be a read error. J is TRBJ2-1 and V is TRBV7-3, with D possibly being TRBD1 (5 bases). Germline V gives CDR1 SGHTA, CDR2 FQGTGA. CDR3 size: 14 residues. Trimming pared 6 bases from V and 3 bases from J, leaving 12 bases between. CDR3 sequence: CASSIRALYNEQFF. The DNA for the CDR3 is TGTGCCAGCAGTATCAGGGCACTCTACAATGAGCAGTTCTTC.

The V gene is TRBV11-2, the J gene TRBJ2-3, with TRBD1 matching 7 bases. Germline loops: CDR1 SGHAT, CDR2 FQNNGV. The CDR3 loop spans 16 amino acids. With V trimmed by 4 bases and J by 0 bases, 7 bases remained unmatched. The CDR3 reads CASSSEPGQSTDTQYF. The CDR3, as DNA: TGTGCCAGCAGCTCAGAGCCGGGACAGAGCACAGATACGCAGTATTTT.

This clonotype occurred many times. This chain joins TRBV20-1 and TRBJ2-1, with 10 positions matching TRBD2. The CDR3 has 13 amino acids. J gave up 3 bases and V 6 bases, and 2 bases lay outside the gene matches. Per the germline V gene, CDR1 is DFQATT and CDR2 is SNEGSKA (reference sequence). DNA for the CDR3: TGCAGTGCGCGGACTAGCGGCTACAATGAGCAGTTCTTC. Translation gives CSARTSGYNEQFF.

This clonotype appeared many times. The chain has TRBV9 and TRBJ1-2; the D is unclear. The V and J ends lost 3 bases and 2 bases respectively, with 14 bases between them. Germline CDR1 reads SGDLS; CDR2 reads YYNGEE. The CDR3 covers 15 residues. In nucleotides, the CDR3 is TGTGCCAGCAGCGCCCCCCCGGGCAGCAACTATGGCTACACCTTC. This translates into CASSAPPGSNYGYTF.

This clonotype was counted between two and nine times. This chain connects TRBV5-1 to TRBJ2-1; 10 bases fit TRBD2. The CDR3 has 14 residues. With V trimmed by 3 bases and J by 10 bases, 7 bases remained unmatched. The germline V gene has CDR1 SGHRS and CDR2 YFSETQ. The CDR3 protein is CASSWIAGGGEQFF. The CDR3 DNA sequence: TGCGCCAGCAGCTGGATAGCGGGAGGTGGGGAGCAGTTCTTC. The full variable domain, rest sourced from reference TRBV5-1 and TRBJ2-1, is KAGVTQTPRYLIKTRGQQVTLSCSPISGHRSVSWYQQTPGQGLQFLFEYFSETQRNKGNFPGRFSGRQFSNSRSEMNVSTLELGDSALYLCASSWIAGGGEQFFGPGTRLTVL.

Ten or more counts support this clonotype. This rearrangement joins TRBV12-3 or TRBV12-4 to TRBJ2-1; perhaps TRBD2 as D (5 bases). Trimming pared 4 bases from V and 8 bases from J, leaving 18 bases between. The CDR3 has 15 amino acids. As DNA, the CDR3 is TGTGCCAGCAGTTCCAAGGCCGGACTGACGTATGAGCAGTTCTTC. It codes for CASSSKAGLTYEQFF.

With regard to this clonotype: Possible read error: a much larger clone is one base away. The chain recombines TRBV6-1 with TRBJ1-1; the D gene is possibly TRBD1 (6 bases). The CDR3 runs to 14 residues. Germline CDR1 and CDR2: MNHNS and SASEGT. CDR3 sequence: CAGSPRTANTEAFF. Written as DNA, the CDR3 is TGTGCCGGCAGTCCGCGGACAGCGAACACTGAAGCTTTCTTT.

This clonotype was seen only a few times. The J gene is TRBJ2-7, the V gene TRBV2; 7 bases are shared with TRBD2. Germline V lookup: CDR1 SNHLY, CDR2 FYNNEI. Trimming at V came to 1 base and at J to 6 bases, leaving 6 bases not matched to a gene. CDR3 length: 14 amino acids. The CDR3 DNA reads TGTGCCAGCAGTGAAGGGGGCGGGGGATCCGAGCAGTACTTC. Its translation is CASSEGGGGSEQYF.

This clonotype is medium-sized in the sample. The rearrangement joins TRBV10-3 to TRBJ1-6, with D possibly being TRBD1 (5 bases). Germline CDR1 ENHRY, CDR2 SYGVKD. CDR3 length: 15 amino acids. V lost 4 bases to trimming and J lost 6 bases, with 13 bases between them. The CDR3 DNA reads as TGTGCCATCAGTGTTACGGGACCGAGTAATTCACCCCTCCACTTT. This encodes CAISVTGPSNSPLHF.

There are a few counts of this clonotype. The rearrangement uses TRBV11-2 and TRBJ2-1, with 7 bases matching TRBD2. The CDR3 covers 16 residues. Losses at the gene ends were 6 bases for V and 2 bases for J; bases not matched to a gene: 10. From germline, CDR1 is SGHAT and CDR2 FQNNGV. CDR3 sequence: CASRTWGGRAYNEQFF. The CDR3 coding sequence is TGTGCCAGCAGGACTTGGGGGGGGAGAGCCTACAATGAGCAGTTCTTC.

This clonotype was observed a handful of times. A much larger clone differs from this one at a single base, so this may be a read error. The rearrangement links TRBV7-9 to TRBJ2-7; TRBD2 might be the D (5 bases). The CDR3 has 15 amino acids. Germline lookup yields CDR1 SEHNR and CDR2 FQNEAQ (reference sequence). V lost 3 bases, J lost 6 bases, and 18 bases lay in between. This CDR3 is CASSFRLMGYGEQYF. CDR3 in DNA: TGTGCCAGCAGCTTCCGACTAATGGGCTACGGCGAGCAGTACTTC.

V is TRBV15 and J is TRBJ2-7; possibly TRBD2 for D (5 bases). Germline-derived CDR1 and CDR2 are LNHNV and YYDKDF (reference sequence). The CDR3 loop spans 12 amino acids. V was clipped by 5 bases and J by 4 bases, with 9 bases between them. The CDR3, as DNA: TGTGCCACCAGCGGAGGAGAGTACGAGCAGTACTTC. It is translated as CATSGGEYEQYF.

This clonotype showed up just a few times. The chain combines TRBV18 with TRBJ1-2, with no clear D. The CDR3 extends over 14 amino acids. Germline V gene data show CDR1 as KGHSH and CDR2 as LQKENI. V was cut by 0 bases and J by 4 bases, with 9 bases left in between. CDR3 coding DNA: TGTGCCAGCTCACCACCGAACAAGTCCTATGGCTACACCTTC. Translation gives CASSPPNKSYGYTF.

For this clonotype: A read error is possible here, since a much larger clone lies one base away. No conserved phenylalanine or tryptophan ends this CDR3, so it is likely a read error. The CDR3 loop reads CASSPGQGDQPQHL. CDR3 sequence (DNA): TGCGCCAGCAGCCCCGGACAGGGCGATCAGCCCCAGCATCTT. The chain links TRBV4-1 to TRBJ1-5; TRBD1 matches 8 bases. Germline V lookup: CDR1 MGHRA, CDR2 YSYEKL. V dropped 4 bases and J dropped 5; count of bases not matched to a gene: 4. The CDR3 extends over 14 amino acids.

On this clonotype itself: Being one base from a much bigger clone, this may be a read error. The CDR3 carries no conserved terminal phenylalanine or tryptophan, so it likely arises from a read error. This chain connects TRBV11-2 to TRBJ2-7; 7 bases fit TRBD1. This CDR3 has 15 amino acids. The V and J ends lost 0 bases and 5 bases, in that order; junction bases with no gene match: 7. The germline gives CDR1 SGHAT, CDR2 FQNNGV. In DNA form, the CDR3 reads TGTGCCAGCAGCTTAGATCTACAGGGGTTTGACGAGCAGTACTCC. It is translated as CASSLDLQGFDEQYS.

The gene calls are TRBV7-3 and TRBJ1-2; 8 nucleotides agree with TRBD1. The CDR3 sequence is 13 residues long. Germline lookup yields CDR1 SGHTA and CDR2 FQGTGA. V shed 6 bases, J shed 8 bases, and the junction held 8 bases outside the gene matches. The CDR3: CASSPGAGGGYTF. The CDR3 DNA sequence: TGTGCCAGCAGTCCTGGGGCAGGGGGCGGCTACACCTTC.

There are many counts of this clonotype. This sequence joins TRBV7-2 and TRBJ2-3; D is uncertain. The CDR3 is 13 residues long. The V end was cut by 1 base, the J end by 2 bases, with 4 bases between. Germline V gene sequence: CDR1 SGHTA, CDR2 FQGNSA. DNA for the CDR3: TGTGCCAGCAGCTTAGGGCACACAGATACGCAGTATTTT. Translating gives CASSLGHTDTQYF.

Many counts were recorded for this clonotype. The rearrangement uses TRBV20-1 and TRBJ1-3; D perhaps matches TRBD1 (6 bases). Germline-derived CDR1 and CDR2 are DFQATT and SNEGSKA (reference sequence). The length of the CDR3 is 14 residues. The V end was cut by 0 bases, the J end by 8 bases, with 14 bases between. The CDR3 here is CSAREHRVADTIYF. In nucleotides, the CDR3 is TGCAGTGCTAGAGAGCACAGGGTTGCGGACACCATATATTTT.

This clonotype was seen ten or more times. The chain combines TRBV9 with TRBJ1-1; 7 nucleotides align to TRBD1. The CDR3 runs 15 residues. Germline assignment: CDR1 SGDLS and CDR2 YYNGEE. V was clipped by 0 bases and J by 0 bases; unmatched bases: 2. DNA for the CDR3: TGTGCCAGCAGCGTAGAGGGGGCCATGAACACTGAAGCTTTCTTT. It specifies CASSVEGAMNTEAFF. The full variable domain, in which reference TRBV9 and TRBJ1-1 provide the parts outside the CDR3, is DSGVTQTPKHLITATGQRVTLRCSPRSGDLSVYWYQQSLDQGLQFLIQYYNGEERAKGNILERFSAQQFPDLHSELNLSSLELGDSALYFCASSVEGAMNTEAFFGQGTRLTVV.

The chain is built from TRBV30 and TRBJ1-2, with D uncertain. CDR3 length: 11 amino acids. Per germline, CDR1 GTSNPN and CDR2 SVGIG (reference sequence). Trimming took off 0 bases at V and 5 bases at J, with 4 bases between the two ends. Here the CDR3 DNA reads TGTGCCTGGAGTGTAATGTATGGCTACACCTTC. This gives the protein CAWSVMYGYTF.

Written as DNA, the CDR3 is TGTGCCATCAGTGAGCAGGCACTCACGAACACCGGGGAGCTGTTTTTT. Protein sequence: CAISEQALTNTGELFF. The chain combines TRBV10-3 with TRBJ2-2; D gene uncertain. Trimming took off 2 bases at V and 0 bases at J, with 10 bases between the two ends. This CDR3 spans 16 amino acids. Looked up from germline, CDR1 is ENHRY and CDR2 is SYGVKD.

This clonotype was counted at least ten times. The J gene is TRBJ1-1, the V gene TRBV10-1; D is uncertain. Germline CDR1 reads WNHNN; CDR2 reads SYGVQD (reference sequence). The CDR3 extends over 13 amino acids. V was clipped by 0 bases and J by 1 base, with 3 bases between them. CDR3 DNA: TGCGCCAGCAGTGAGTCGTGGAACACTGAAGCTTTCTTT. It yields the protein CASSESWNTEAFF.